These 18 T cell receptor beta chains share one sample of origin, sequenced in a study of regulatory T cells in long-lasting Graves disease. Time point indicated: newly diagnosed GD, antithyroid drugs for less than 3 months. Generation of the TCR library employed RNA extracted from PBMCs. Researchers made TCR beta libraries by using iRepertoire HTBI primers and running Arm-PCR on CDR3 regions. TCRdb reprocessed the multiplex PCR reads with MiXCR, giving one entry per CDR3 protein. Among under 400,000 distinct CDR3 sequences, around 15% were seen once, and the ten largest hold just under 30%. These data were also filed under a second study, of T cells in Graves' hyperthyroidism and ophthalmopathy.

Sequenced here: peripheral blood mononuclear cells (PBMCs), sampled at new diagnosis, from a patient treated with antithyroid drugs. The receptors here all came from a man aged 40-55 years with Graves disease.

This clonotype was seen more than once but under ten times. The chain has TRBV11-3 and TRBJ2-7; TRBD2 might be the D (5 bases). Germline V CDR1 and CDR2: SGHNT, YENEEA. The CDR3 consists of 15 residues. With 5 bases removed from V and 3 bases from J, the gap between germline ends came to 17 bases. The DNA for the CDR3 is TGTGCCAGCAGCCGGTCGGGGTTCCGGGTCTACGAGCAGTACTTC. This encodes CASSRSGFRVYEQYF.

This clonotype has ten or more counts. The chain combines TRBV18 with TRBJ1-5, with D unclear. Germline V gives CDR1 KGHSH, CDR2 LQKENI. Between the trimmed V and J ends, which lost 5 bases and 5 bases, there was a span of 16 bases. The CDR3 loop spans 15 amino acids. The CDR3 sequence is CASSARGVLDQPQHF. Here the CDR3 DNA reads TGTGCCAGCTCAGCTCGCGGGGTTTTGGATCAGCCCCAGCATTTT.

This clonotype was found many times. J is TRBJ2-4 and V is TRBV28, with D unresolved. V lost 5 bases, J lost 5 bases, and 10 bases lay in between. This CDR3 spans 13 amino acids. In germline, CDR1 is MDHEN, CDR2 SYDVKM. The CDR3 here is CASSIPLENIQYF. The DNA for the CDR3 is TGTGCCAGCAGTATACCACTGGAAAACATTCAGTACTTC.

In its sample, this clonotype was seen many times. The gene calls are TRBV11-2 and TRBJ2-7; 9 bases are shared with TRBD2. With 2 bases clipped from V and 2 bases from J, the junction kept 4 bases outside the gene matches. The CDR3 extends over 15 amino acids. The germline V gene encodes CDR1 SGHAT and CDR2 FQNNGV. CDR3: CASSLTGGGAYEQYF. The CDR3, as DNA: TGTGCCAGCAGCTTAACAGGCGGGGGGGCCTACGAGCAGTACTTC.

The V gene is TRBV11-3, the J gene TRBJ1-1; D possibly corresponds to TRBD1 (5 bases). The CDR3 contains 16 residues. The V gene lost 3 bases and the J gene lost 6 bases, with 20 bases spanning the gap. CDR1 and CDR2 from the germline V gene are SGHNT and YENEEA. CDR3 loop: CASSLIAGTVRPEAFF. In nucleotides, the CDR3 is TGTGCCAGCAGCTTGATAGCGGGGACTGTACGACCTGAAGCTTTCTTT.

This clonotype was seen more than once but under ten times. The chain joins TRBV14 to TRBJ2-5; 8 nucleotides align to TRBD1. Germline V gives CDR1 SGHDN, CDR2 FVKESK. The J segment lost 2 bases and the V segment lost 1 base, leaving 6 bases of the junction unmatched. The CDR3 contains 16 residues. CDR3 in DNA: TGTGCCAGCAGCCAAGGACAGGGGAATATACAAGAGACCCAGTACTTC. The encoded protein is CASSQGQGNIQETQYF.

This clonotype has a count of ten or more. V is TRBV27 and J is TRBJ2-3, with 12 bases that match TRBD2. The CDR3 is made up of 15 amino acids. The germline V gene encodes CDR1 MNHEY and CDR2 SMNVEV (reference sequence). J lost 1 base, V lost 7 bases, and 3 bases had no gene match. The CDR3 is CASKRLAGGTDTQYF. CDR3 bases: TGTGCCAGCAAACGACTAGCGGGGGGCACAGATACGCAGTATTTT.

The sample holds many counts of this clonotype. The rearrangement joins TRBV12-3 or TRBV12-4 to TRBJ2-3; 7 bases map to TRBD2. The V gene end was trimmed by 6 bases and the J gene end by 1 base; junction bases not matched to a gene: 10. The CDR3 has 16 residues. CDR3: CASSRIAGPGTDTQYF. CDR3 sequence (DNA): TGTGCCAGCAGCCGTATAGCGGGTCCGGGCACAGATACGCAGTATTTT.

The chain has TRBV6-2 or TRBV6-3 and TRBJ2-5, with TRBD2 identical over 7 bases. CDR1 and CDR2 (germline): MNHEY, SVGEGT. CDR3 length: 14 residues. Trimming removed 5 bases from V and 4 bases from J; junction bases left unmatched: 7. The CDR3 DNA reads TGTGCCAGCAGTGGCGGGGGTTTGGTAGAGACCCAGTACTTC. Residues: CASSGGGLVETQYF.

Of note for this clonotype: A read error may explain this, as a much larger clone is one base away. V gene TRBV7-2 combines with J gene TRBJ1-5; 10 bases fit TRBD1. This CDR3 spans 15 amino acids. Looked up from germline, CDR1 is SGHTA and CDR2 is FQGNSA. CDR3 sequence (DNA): TGTGCCAGCAGCACCTGGACAGGGGGGAATCACCCCCAGCATTTT. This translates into CASSTWTGGNHPQHF. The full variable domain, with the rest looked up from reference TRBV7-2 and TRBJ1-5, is GAGVSQSPSNKVTEKGKDVELRCDPISGHTALYWYRQSLGQGLEFLIYFQGNSAPDKSGLPSDRFSAERTGGSVSTLTIQRTQQEDSAVYLCASSTWTGGNHPQHFGDGTRLSIL.

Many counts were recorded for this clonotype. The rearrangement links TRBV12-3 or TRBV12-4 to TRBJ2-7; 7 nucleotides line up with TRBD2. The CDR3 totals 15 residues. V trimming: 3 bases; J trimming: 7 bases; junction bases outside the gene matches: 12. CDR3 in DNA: TGTGCCAGCAGTTTGGGGGGGACCCTCCGGCGGGAGCAGTACTTC. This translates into CASSLGGTLRREQYF.

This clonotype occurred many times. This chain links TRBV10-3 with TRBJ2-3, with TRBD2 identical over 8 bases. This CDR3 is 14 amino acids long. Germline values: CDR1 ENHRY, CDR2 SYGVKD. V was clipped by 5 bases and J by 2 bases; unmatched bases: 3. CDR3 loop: CAISKAGDTDTQYF. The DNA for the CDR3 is TGTGCCATCAGTAAAGCGGGAGACACAGATACGCAGTATTTT.

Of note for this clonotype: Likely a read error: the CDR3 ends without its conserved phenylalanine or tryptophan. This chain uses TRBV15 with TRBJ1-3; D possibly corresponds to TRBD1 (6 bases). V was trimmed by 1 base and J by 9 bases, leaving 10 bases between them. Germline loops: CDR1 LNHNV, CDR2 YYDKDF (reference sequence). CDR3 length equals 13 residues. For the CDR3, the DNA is TGTGCCACCAGCAGAGGTGTCAGGGGCACCATATATTCT. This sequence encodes CATSRGVRGTIYS.

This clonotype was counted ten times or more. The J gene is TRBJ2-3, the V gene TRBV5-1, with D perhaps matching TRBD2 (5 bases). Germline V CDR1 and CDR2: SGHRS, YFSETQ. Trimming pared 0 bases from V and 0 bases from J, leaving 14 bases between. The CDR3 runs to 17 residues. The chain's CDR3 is CASSLDFRGLSTDTQYF. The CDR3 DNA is TGCGCCAGCAGCTTGGATTTTCGGGGTCTTAGCACAGATACGCAGTATTTT.

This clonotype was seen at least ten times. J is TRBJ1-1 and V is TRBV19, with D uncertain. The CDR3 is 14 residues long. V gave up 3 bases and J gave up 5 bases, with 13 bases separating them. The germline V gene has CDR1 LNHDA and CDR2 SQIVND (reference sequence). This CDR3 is CASSMQVGRTEAFF. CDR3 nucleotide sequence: TGTGCCAGTAGTATGCAGGTAGGCCGGACTGAAGCTTTCTTT.

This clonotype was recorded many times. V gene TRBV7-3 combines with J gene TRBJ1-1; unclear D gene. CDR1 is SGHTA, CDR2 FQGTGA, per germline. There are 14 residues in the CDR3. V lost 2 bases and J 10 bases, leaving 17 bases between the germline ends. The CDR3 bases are TGTGCCAGCAGCTTACGGGCAGGTTCTGCTGTAGCTTTCTTT. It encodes CASSLRAGSAVAFF.

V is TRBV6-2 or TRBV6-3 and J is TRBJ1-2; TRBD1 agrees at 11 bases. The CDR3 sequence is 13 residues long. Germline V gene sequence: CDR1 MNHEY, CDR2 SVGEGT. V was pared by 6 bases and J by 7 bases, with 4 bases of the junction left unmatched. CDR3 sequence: CASREGQGGGYTF. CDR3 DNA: TGTGCCAGCAGAGAGGGACAGGGGGGTGGCTACACCTTC.

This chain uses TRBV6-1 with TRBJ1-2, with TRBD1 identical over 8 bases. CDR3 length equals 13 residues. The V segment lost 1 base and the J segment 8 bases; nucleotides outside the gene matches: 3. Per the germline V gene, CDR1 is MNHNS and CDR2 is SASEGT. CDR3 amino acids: CASSEVTGVGYTF. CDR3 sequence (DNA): TGTGCCAGCAGTGAAGTGACAGGGGTCGGCTACACCTTC.